These 32 T cell receptor beta chains were sequenced from one sample in a study of cytomegalovirus exposure and HLA in healthy donors. With 60 Vbeta and 13 Jbeta primers, the PCR was carried out. TCRdb's table, derived via immunoSEQ multiplex PCR, lists solely in-frame clones and lacks some. The sample records about 160,000 clones, more than 80% being singletons. The sample taken for sequencing was PBMCs. These receptors originate from a woman aged 30 to 39 in good health and CMV-seropositive.

This chain connects TRBV4-2 to TRBJ2-7, with 8 bases aligning to TRBD1. CDR1 is LGHNA, CDR2 YNFKEQ, per germline. After removal of 4 bases from V and 12 bases from J, the junction contained 11 bases not matched to a gene. CDR3 length: 13 residues. The CDR3: CASSPPGQAILYF. In DNA form, the CDR3 reads TGTGCCAGCAGCCCTCCGGGACAGGCCATCTTGTACTTC.

This chain links TRBV5-6 with TRBJ1-5; 10 bases agree with TRBD1. V shed 3 bases and J 6 bases; nucleotides not matched to a gene: 9. The CDR3 sequence is 16 residues long. Germline CDR1 and CDR2: SGHDT and YYEEEE. The CDR3 sequence is CASSWEGQGKGQPQHF. The CDR3, as DNA: TGTGCCAGCAGCTGGGAGGGACAGGGGAAGGGTCAGCCCCAGCATTTT.

V usage is TRBV9 and J usage is TRBJ1-6, with TRBD1 as a possible D gene (6 bases). This CDR3 is 18 amino acids long. Germline CDR1 is SGDLS and CDR2 is YYNGEE. Trimming removed 0 bases from V and 13 bases from J, with 26 bases in between. CDR3 region: CASSVGTGRFNRYGPLHF. CDR3 in DNA: TGTGCCAGCAGCGTAGGAACAGGGAGATTTAATAGGTACGGGCCCCTCCACTTT. The full variable domain, completed using reference TRBV9 and TRBJ1-6, is DSGVTQTPKHLITATGQRVTLRCSPRSGDLSVYWYQQSLDQGLQFLIQYYNGEERAKGNILERFSAQQFPDLHSELNLSSLELGDSALYFCASSVGTGRFNRYGPLHFGNGTRLTVT.

The chain joins TRBV6-5 to TRBJ1-2; TRBD1 aligns across 8 bases. This CDR3 has 13 amino acids. Germline CDR1 is MNHEY and CDR2 is SVGAGI. Trimming at V came to 3 bases and at J to 8 bases, leaving 5 bases not matched to a gene. The CDR3 spells CASSYQGARGYTF. In DNA, the CDR3 is TGTGCCAGCAGTTATCAGGGGGCTAGGGGCTACACCTTC.

This chain joins TRBV28 and TRBJ1-5; 10 bases line up with TRBD1. V lost 7 bases to trimming and J lost 10 bases; unmatched junction nucleotides: 7. The germline gives CDR1 MDHEN, CDR2 SYDVKM. This CDR3 has 13 amino acids. The CDR3 bases are TGTGCCAGCATCCGGGACAGGGGAATACCCCAGCATTTT. Translated: CASIRDRGIPQHF. Complete variable domain (other parts from reference TRBV28 and TRBJ1-5): DVKVTQSSRYLVKRTGEKVFLECVQDMDHENMFWYRQDPGLGLRLIYFSYDVKMKEKGDIPEGYSVSREKKERFSLILESASTNQTSMYLCASIRDRGIPQHFGDGTRLSIL.

The J gene is TRBJ2-1, the V gene TRBV29-1; TRBD1 matches at 11 bases. V dropped 7 bases and J dropped 4; count of bases not matched to a gene: 15. There are 17 residues in the CDR3. In germline, CDR1 is SQVTM, CDR2 ANQGSEA. As DNA, the CDR3 is TGCAGCGACAGCTATTTCTCCGGGACAGGGGGATACAATGAGCAGTTCTTC. It is translated as CSDSYFSGTGGYNEQFF.

This chain joins TRBV5-6 and TRBJ2-7; D may be TRBD2 (6 bases). V was shortened by 6 bases and J by 3 bases, with 22 bases between the two germline ends. The germline V gene encodes CDR1 SGHDT and CDR2 YYEEEE. The CDR3 extends over 16 amino acids. The CDR3 protein is CASTRGRELVIYEQYF. The DNA of the CDR3 is TGTGCCAGCACCCGGGGGAGAGAACTAGTCATCTACGAGCAGTACTTC.

The J gene is TRBJ2-7, the V gene TRBV6-5; no clear D. CDR3 length: 13 residues. The V end lost 2 bases, the J end lost 3 bases, and 8 bases lay between the germline ends. Germline CDR1 MNHEY, CDR2 SVGAGI. DNA for the CDR3: TGTGCCAGCAGTTACGGGCCCCACTACGAGCAGTACTTC. Translation: CASSYGPHYEQYF.

This chain links TRBV5-4 with TRBJ2-3; 8 bases line up with TRBD2. The CDR3 is 14 residues long. Per germline, CDR1 SGHNT and CDR2 YYREEE (reference sequence). V lost 1 base and J lost 6; bases outside the gene matches: 4. The CDR3 loop reads CASSLRGGLDTQYF. In nucleotides, the CDR3 is TGTGCCAGCAGCTTGCGGGGGGGGCTTGATACGCAGTATTTT.

CDR3 protein: CASSVAGVSPNEQFF. CDR3 sequence (DNA): TGTGCCAGCAGCGTAGCGGGGGTCAGCCCGAATGAGCAGTTCTTC. The V call is TRBV9, the J call TRBJ2-1, with D possibly matching TRBD2 (6 bases). CDR3 size: 15 residues. The germline V and J ends were trimmed by 0 bases and 7 bases, with 14 bases remaining between them. Germline CDR1 reads SGDLS; CDR2 reads YYNGEE.

The V and J genes are TRBV5-6 and TRBJ2-1; D is undetermined. The ends were cut back, 0 bases at V and 5 bases at J, with 18 bases in the middle. This CDR3 spans 17 amino acids. CDR1 and CDR2 (germline): SGHDT, YYEEEE. CDR3 sequence: CASSLAYIRPENNEQFF. The CDR3 nucleotides are TGTGCCAGCAGCTTGGCCTATATCAGGCCCGAGAACAATGAGCAGTTCTTC.

The chain is built from TRBV5-8 and TRBJ1-1; D may be TRBD1 (6 bases). This CDR3 is 16 amino acids long. In germline, CDR1 is SGHTS, CDR2 YDEGEE. The V gene lost 0 bases and the J gene lost 1 base, with 13 bases spanning the gap. CDR3 nucleotide sequence: TGTGCCAGCAGCTTGGATCAGGGGCGAAGGAACACTGAAGCTTTCTTT. This translates into CASSLDQGRRNTEAFF.

The chain carries TRBV28 and TRBJ2-1; 7 positions agree with TRBD1. The CDR3 runs to 12 residues. J gave up 9 bases and V 6 bases, and 5 bases lay outside the gene matches. The germline V gene has CDR1 MDHEN and CDR2 SYDVKM. Written as DNA, the CDR3 is TGTGCCAGCAGCTTGGGACAGCTTGAGCAGTTCTTC. Protein: CASSLGQLEQFF.

Only a few counts were recorded for this clone. The chain has TRBV27 and TRBJ1-1, with D unclear. Germline CDR1 and CDR2: MNHEY and SMNVEV (reference sequence). This CDR3 is built from 13 residues. Deletions cut 7 bases from V and 1 base from J, with 10 bases between. The CDR3 loop reads CASKEDTNTEAFF. The CDR3 DNA reads TGTGCCAGCAAGGAGGATACGAACACTGAAGCTTTCTTT.

The V and J genes are TRBV9 and TRBJ2-1, with D possibly matching TRBD2 (5 bases). V was shortened by 4 bases and J by 0 bases, with 8 bases between the two germline ends. The CDR3 spans 14 residues. The germline CDR1 and CDR2 sequences are SGDLS and YYNGEE. In nucleotides, the CDR3 is TGTGCCAGCAGCCCGGGGAGCTCCTACAATGAGCAGTTCTTC. It specifies CASSPGSSYNEQFF.

The gene calls are TRBV19 and TRBJ1-2; 8 nucleotides agree with TRBD1. Germline CDR1 and CDR2: LNHDA and SQIVND (reference sequence). With 3 bases clipped from V and 1 base from J, the junction kept 10 bases outside the gene matches. The CDR3 consists of 17 residues. CDR3 amino acids: CASSIHRTGRNNYGYTF. Here the CDR3 DNA reads TGTGCCAGTAGTATCCACCGGACAGGGAGAAATAACTATGGCTACACCTTC.

The rearrangement links TRBV4-2 to TRBJ2-1; D may be TRBD1 (5 bases). Per germline, CDR1 LGHNA and CDR2 YNFKEQ. V was shortened by 0 bases and J by 3 bases, with 21 bases between the two germline ends. This CDR3 spans 19 amino acids. CDR3 coding DNA: TGTGCCAGCAGCCAAGATTCCAGGGCACAAACCCCCTTCTACAATGAGCAGTTCTTC. This codes for CASSQDSRAQTPFYNEQFF.

The rearrangement uses TRBV7-7 and TRBJ2-5; 10 bases align to TRBD2. V gave up 2 bases and J gave up 1 base; unmatched junction bases: 4. Germline CDR1 SSHAT, CDR2 FNYEAQ (reference sequence). This CDR3 is 16 amino acids long. Here the CDR3 reads CASSLSSGGGQETQYF. CDR3 DNA sequence: TGTGCCAGCAGCTTATCCAGCGGGGGGGGCCAAGAGACCCAGTACTTC.

The chain joins TRBV5-4 to TRBJ2-1, with 7 positions matching TRBD2. With V trimmed by 10 bases and J by 0 bases, 16 bases remained unmatched. Germline V gene data show CDR1 as SGHNT and CDR2 as YYREEE (reference sequence). The CDR3 runs 17 residues. CDR3 bases: TGTGCCTCCAGCCCGGGGCTAGCGGCTACCTCCTACAATGAGCAGTTCTTC. Protein sequence: CASSPGLAATSYNEQFF. Looking up the rest from reference TRBV5-4 and TRBJ2-1 gives the full variable domain: ETGVTQSPTHLIKTRGQQVTLRCSSQSGHNTVSWYQQALGQGPQFIFQYYREEENGRGNFPPRFSGLQFPNYSSELNVNALELDDSALYLCASSPGLAATSYNEQFFGPGTRLTVL.

This chain links TRBV19 with TRBJ1-1, with TRBD1 identical over 7 bases. V was clipped by 10 bases and J by 1 base; unmatched bases: 27. This CDR3 has 20 amino acids. Germline CDR1 is LNHDA and CDR2 is SQIVND (reference sequence). CDR3 coding DNA: TGTGCCACCGTCCCCCGTAAGGTCGCATACAGGGGAAGATGGAACACTGAAGCTTTCTTT. Amino acids: CATVPRKVAYRGRWNTEAFF.

The chain uses TRBV5-4 and TRBJ2-5; D is unclear. Germline CDR1 reads SGHNT; CDR2 reads YYREEE (reference sequence). V shed 0 bases and J shed 1 base, with 4 bases lying between them. The CDR3 has 13 residues. The chain's CDR3 is CASSLAVQETQYF. The DNA for the CDR3 is TGTGCCAGCAGCTTGGCAGTCCAAGAGACCCAGTACTTC.

CDR3 protein: CASSLDINTEAFF. In DNA, the CDR3 is TGTGCCAGCAGCTTAGACATTAACACTGAAGCTTTCTTT. The rearrangement uses TRBV11-2 and TRBJ1-1; D ambiguous. The CDR3 totals 13 residues. From germline, CDR1 is SGHAT and CDR2 FQNNGV. V was trimmed by 0 bases and J by 2 bases, leaving 4 bases between them.

This sequence joins TRBV4-2 and TRBJ1-4, with D uncertain. The CDR3 extends over 14 amino acids. Germline V gene lookup returns CDR1 LGHNA and CDR2 YNFKEQ. V gave up 4 bases and J gave up 5 bases, with 11 bases separating them. The CDR3 region is CASSPRHQNEKLFF. CDR3 nucleotide sequence: TGTGCCAGCAGCCCCCGCCATCAGAATGAAAAACTGTTTTTT.

The genes are TRBV27 and TRBJ1-1; 7 bases align to TRBD1. Looked up from germline, CDR1 is MNHEY and CDR2 is SMNVEV (reference sequence). The CDR3 contains 13 residues. The V and J ends lost 10 bases and 4 bases, in that order; junction bases with no gene match: 9. The chain's CDR3 is CATADRMSTEAFF. The CDR3 DNA follows: TGTGCCACCGCGGACAGGATGAGCACTGAAGCTTTCTTT.

This rearrangement joins TRBV4-2 to TRBJ2-7; TRBD1 matches 11 bases. The CDR3 has 15 residues. Looked up from germline, CDR1 is LGHNA and CDR2 is YNFKEQ. The V segment lost 0 bases and the J segment 3 bases; nucleotides outside the gene matches: 1. The CDR3 DNA follows: TGTGCCAGCAGCCAAGAGGGGACAGGGGGCTACGAGCAGTACTTC. It yields the protein CASSQEGTGGYEQYF.

This chain connects TRBV10-3 to TRBJ1-1; unclear D gene. V was clipped by 3 bases and J by 2 bases, with 7 bases between them. Germline CDR1 is ENHRY and CDR2 is SYGVKD. This CDR3 comprises 13 residues. The CDR3 region has the DNA TGTGCCATCAGTGAATCTCCTAACACTGAAGCTTTCTTT. It codes for CAISESPNTEAFF.

The chain combines TRBV7-2 with TRBJ2-2; 8 bases map to TRBD2. Germline values: CDR1 SGHTA, CDR2 FQGNSA. This CDR3 is built from 16 residues. V lost 1 base and J lost 4; bases outside the gene matches: 5. CDR3 DNA: TGTGCCAGCAGCTTAGTTGGCGGGGGGCCCACCGGGGAGCTGTTTTTT. It specifies CASSLVGGGPTGELFF.

V and J are TRBV7-2 and TRBJ1-5, with D possibly matching TRBD1 (6 bases). The V gene's germline CDR1 is SGHTA and CDR2 FQGNSA. V was clipped by 5 bases and J by 5 bases, with 16 bases between them. The CDR3 is 15 residues long. The CDR3 reads CASSPGTPFYQPQHF. The DNA for the CDR3 is TGTGCCAGCAGCCCAGGGACACCTTTTTATCAGCCCCAGCATTTT.

CDR3 in DNA: TGTGCCTGGAATAGGGGGTTTTCACCCCTCCACTTT. Translation: CAWNRGFSPLHF. This sequence joins TRBV30 and TRBJ1-6, with D possibly being TRBD1 (6 bases). The germline V and J ends were trimmed by 4 bases and 9 bases, with 10 bases remaining between them. The V gene's germline CDR1 is GTSNPN and CDR2 SVGIG (reference sequence). The CDR3 length is 12 residues. The entire variable domain, with the rest obtained from reference TRBV30 and TRBJ1-6, is as follows: SQTIHQWPATLVQPVGSPLSLECTVEGTSNPNLYWYRQAAGRGLQLLFYSVGIGQISSEVPQNLSASRPQDRQFILSSKKLLLSDSGFYLCAWNRGFSPLHFGNGTRLTVT.

The genes are TRBV5-1 and TRBJ1-1, with 9 bases that match TRBD1. This CDR3 has 15 amino acids. Germline V lookup: CDR1 SGHRS, CDR2 YFSETQ. With 3 bases clipped from V and 4 bases from J, the junction kept 7 bases outside the gene matches. CDR3 in amino acids: CASSSTGGAGTEAFF. The CDR3 bases are TGCGCCAGCAGCTCGACAGGGGGGGCGGGCACTGAAGCTTTCTTT.

The chain couples TRBV19 to TRBJ1-2; the match to TRBD1 covers 8 bases. Germline V gene lookup returns CDR1 LNHDA and CDR2 SQIVND (reference sequence). The CDR3 sequence is 15 residues long. Losses at the gene ends were 4 bases for V and 0 bases for J; bases not matched to a gene: 4. CDR3 nucleotides: TGTGCCAGTAGTACGACAGGGGATCCTAACTATGGCTACACCTTC. Protein product: CASSTTGDPNYGYTF.

The chain joins TRBV27 to TRBJ2-1; D is unclear. Germline CDR1 reads MNHEY; CDR2 reads SMNVEV (reference sequence). The V end was cut by 0 bases, the J end by 0 bases, with 12 bases between. The CDR3 length is 17 residues. This CDR3 is CASSLSRWASSYNEQFF. For the CDR3, the DNA is TGTGCCAGCAGTTTATCCCGTTGGGCAAGCTCCTACAATGAGCAGTTCTTC.